Listed below are T cell receptor beta chains from one sample, sequenced in a study of blood T cell repertoires in COVID-19. Produced via immunoSEQ multiplex PCR; TCRdb's table is partial and in-frame only. This sample carries 210,000 or so clones, around nine tenths of them seen once, and the ten largest clones take roughly 2.6%. The sample was peripheral blood. The receptors originated from a woman between 55 and 75 years old with acute or convalescent COVID-19. Each CDR3 is given with its conserved first and last residue. The order of the fields is D gene, J gene, clone size, V gene, CDR3 protein, CDR3 DNA. The D gene is left open where the match is weak. Clone sizes are given selectively: once, few, many, or a class where the clone is expanded.

D: -; J: TRBJ1-2; size: -; V: TRBV28; CDR3: CATPARLGAPNYGYTF; DNA: TGTGCCACCCCAGCCCGGTTGGGGGCACCTAACTATGGCTACACCTTC
D: TRBD1; J: TRBJ1-1; size: -; V: TRBV20-1; CDR3: CSASAQGVSAFF; DNA: TGCAGTGCTAGTGCTCAGGGGGTTTCAGCTTTCTTT
D: -; J: TRBJ1-1; size: -; V: TRBV2; CDR3: CASSESQGITEAFF; DNA: TGTGCCAGCAGTGAAAGTCAGGGGATCACTGAAGCTTTCTTT
D: TRBD2; J: TRBJ2-5; size: -; V: TRBV27; CDR3: CASSRGGLAGGETQYF; DNA: TGTGCCAGCAGCCGCGGGGGACTAGCGGGAGGGGAGACCCAGTACTTC
D: TRBD2; J: TRBJ2-3; size: -; V: TRBV18; CDR3: CASSRTSGGSDTQYF; DNA: TGTGCCAGCTCACGGACTAGCGGGGGCTCAGATACGCAGTATTTT
D: -; J: TRBJ1-2; size: -; V: TRBV10-2; CDR3: CASSDISGRANYGYTF; DNA: TGCGCCAGCAGTGACATTTCAGGGAGGGCTAACTATGGCTACACCTTC
D: -; J: TRBJ1-1; size: -; V: TRBV7-9; CDR3: CASSFAGAEAFF; DNA: TGTGCCAGCAGCTTCGCAGGCGCTGAAGCTTTCTTT
D: -; J: TRBJ2-2; size: -; V: TRBV19; CDR3: CASSKGVNGGNTGELFF; DNA: TGTGCCAGTAGTAAAGGGGTGAACGGGGGGAACACCGGGGAGCTGTTTTTT
D: -; J: TRBJ1-1; size: -; V: TRBV6-2/TRBV6-3; CDR3: CASSYSRGGASTEAFF; DNA: TGTGCCAGCAGTTACTCTCGCGGGGGGGCGAGCACTGAAGCTTTCTTT
D: TRBD1; J: TRBJ1-3; size: -; V: TRBV28; CDR3: CASTAGQGGNTIYF; DNA: TGTGCCAGCACGGCCGGACAGGGCGGAAACACCATATATTTT
D: TRBD1; J: TRBJ1-2; size: -; V: TRBV10-3; CDR3: CAISGTGQADYGYTF; DNA: TGTGCCATCAGTGGGACCGGACAGGCCGACTATGGCTACACCTTC
D: TRBD1; J: TRBJ2-7; size: -; V: TRBV20-1; CDR3: CSASNRGLAYEQYF; DNA: TGCAGTGCTAGTAATAGGGGGCTCGCTTACGAGCAGTACTTC
D: -; J: TRBJ2-7; size: -; V: TRBV6-5; CDR3: CASSYSSGGFYEQYF; DNA: TGTGCCAGCAGTTACTCATCAGGGGGGTTCTACGAGCAGTACTTC
D: -; J: TRBJ1-5; size: -; V: TRBV30; CDR3: CAWSAPRTGNQPQHF; DNA: TGTGCCTGGAGTGCCCCTCGGACAGGCAATCAGCCCCAGCATTTT
D: TRBD1; J: TRBJ1-5; size: -; V: TRBV19; CDR3: CASSILARGTQGGQPQHF; DNA: TGTGCCAGTAGTATATTGGCCAGGGGCACACAGGGGGGTCAGCCCCAGCATTTT
D: TRBD1; J: TRBJ2-5; size: -; V: TRBV6-5; CDR3: CASSFGTGVEETQYF; DNA: TGTGCCAGCAGTTTTGGGACAGGCGTTGAAGAGACCCAGTACTTC
D: -; J: TRBJ1-6; size: -; V: TRBV30; CDR3: CAWRQAYNSPLHF; DNA: TGTGCCTGGAGGCAGGCTTATAATTCACCCCTCCACTTT
D: -; J: TRBJ2-3; size: -; V: TRBV9; CDR3: CASSPGRGDTQYF; DNA: TGTGCCAGCAGCCCGGGGAGGGGGGATACGCAGTATTTT
D: -; J: TRBJ2-1; size: -; V: TRBV7-9; CDR3: CASSPSPGPGSDEQFF; DNA: TGTGCCAGCAGCCCTTCCCCCGGGCCGGGGAGCGATGAGCAGTTCTTC
D: -; J: TRBJ1-6; size: -; V: TRBV12-2; CDR3: CASRPGTGIKDSPLHF; DNA: TGTGCAAGTCGCCCCGGGACAGGGATTAAGGATTCACCCCTCCACTTT
D: -; J: TRBJ1-4; size: -; V: TRBV5-1; CDR3: CASRGGGLEEKLFF; DNA: TGCGCCAGCAGGGGGGGAGGACTGGAAGAAAAACTGTTTTTT
D: -; J: TRBJ1-3; size: -; V: TRBV4-2; CDR3: CASSQVQAGRNTIYF; DNA: TGTGCCAGCAGCCAAGTTCAGGCAGGGCGAAACACCATATATTTT
D: TRBD2; J: TRBJ2-3; size: -; V: TRBV7-2; CDR3: CASSLGSLAGRALDTQYF; DNA: TGTGCCAGCAGCTTAGGATCGCTAGCGGGTCGAGCACTAGATACGCAGTATTTT
D: TRBD2; J: TRBJ2-3; size: -; V: TRBV9; CDR3: CASSVVPSGGTDTQYF; DNA: TGTGCCAGCAGCGTAGTACCTAGCGGGGGCACAGATACGCAGTATTTT
D: TRBD1; J: TRBJ1-1; size: -; V: TRBV6-5; CDR3: CASSYLGTGSDTEAFF; DNA: TGTGCCAGCAGTTACTTGGGGACAGGGTCGGATACTGAAGCTTTCTTT
D: -; J: TRBJ1-5; size: once; V: TRBV4-1; CDR3: CASSQDPGLSNQPQHF; DNA: TGCGCCAGCAGCCAAGATCCGGGTCTTAGCAATCAGCCCCAGCATTTT
D: -; J: TRBJ2-2; size: -; V: TRBV6-6; CDR3: CVLGGTAATGELFF; DNA: TGTGTCCTAGGAGGGACAGCGGCGACCGGGGAGCTGTTTTTT
D: -; J: TRBJ2-7; size: -; V: TRBV10-3; CDR3: CAISEQESSYEQYF; DNA: TGTGCCATCAGTGAGCAGGAAAGCTCCTACGAGCAGTACTTC
D: TRBD2; J: TRBJ2-3; size: -; V: TRBV5-1; CDR3: CASSLEGSGLEPEYF; DNA: TGCGCCAGCAGCTTGGAAGGTAGCGGGCTCGAACCGGAGTATTTT
D: -; J: TRBJ2-2; size: -; V: TRBV30; CDR3: CAWRGAHTGELFF; DNA: TGTGCCTGGAGGGGGGCCCACACCGGGGAGCTGTTTTTT
D: -; J: TRBJ2-1; size: -; V: TRBV7-9; CDR3: CASSLAAVTNEQFF; DNA: TGTGCCAGCAGCCTGGCGGCGGTAACCAATGAGCAGTTCTTC
D: -; J: TRBJ2-4; size: -; V: TRBV6-5; CDR3: CASRPSGTKNIQYF; DNA: TGTGCCAGCAGACCCTCAGGGACCAAAAACATTCAGTACTTC
D: -; J: TRBJ2-3; size: -; V: TRBV6-4; CDR3: CASRTTHSTDTQYF; DNA: TGTGCCAGTCGGACTACCCATTCCACAGATACGCAGTATTTT
D: TRBD2; J: TRBJ2-1; size: -; V: TRBV28; CDR3: CASSRTRLSYNEQFF; DNA: TGTGCCAGCAGTCGGACTAGGCTTTCCTACAATGAGCAGTTCTTC
D: -; J: TRBJ1-2; size: -; V: TRBV6-6; CDR3: CASSQQAATYTF; DNA: TGTGCCAGCAGCCAACAGGCGGCAACCTACACCTTC
D: -; J: TRBJ1-6; size: -; V: TRBV19; CDR3: CASSSPAGVPSPNSPLHF; DNA: TGTGCCAGTAGTAGCCCGGCCGGGGTCCCCTCTCCGAATTCACCCCTCCACTTT
D: -; J: TRBJ2-7; size: -; V: TRBV11-2; CDR3: CASSLGLGVSSYEQYF; DNA: TGTGCCAGCAGCTTAGGTCTAGGGGTCAGCTCCTACGAGCAGTACTTC
D: TRBD1; J: TRBJ1-2; size: -; V: TRBV7-9; CDR3: CATSWQGDGYTF; DNA: TGTGCCACCAGCTGGCAGGGGGATGGCTACACCTTC
D: TRBD1; J: TRBJ1-5; size: -; V: TRBV11-2; CDR3: CASSLDGPGGESNQPQHF; DNA: TGTGCCAGCAGCTTAGATGGTCCAGGGGGAGAAAGCAATCAGCCCCAGCATTTT